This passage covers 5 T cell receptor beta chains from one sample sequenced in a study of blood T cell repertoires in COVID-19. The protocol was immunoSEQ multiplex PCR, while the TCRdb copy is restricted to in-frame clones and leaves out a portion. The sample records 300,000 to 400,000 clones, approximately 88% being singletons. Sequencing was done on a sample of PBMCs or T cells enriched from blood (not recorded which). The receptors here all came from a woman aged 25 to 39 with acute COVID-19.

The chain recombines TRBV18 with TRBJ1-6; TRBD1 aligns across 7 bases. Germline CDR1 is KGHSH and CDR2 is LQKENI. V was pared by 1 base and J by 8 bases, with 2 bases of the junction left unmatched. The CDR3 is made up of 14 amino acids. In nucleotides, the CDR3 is TGTGCCAGCTCACCACAAGGGGGCGATTCACCCCTCCACTTT. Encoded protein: CASSPQGGDSPLHF.

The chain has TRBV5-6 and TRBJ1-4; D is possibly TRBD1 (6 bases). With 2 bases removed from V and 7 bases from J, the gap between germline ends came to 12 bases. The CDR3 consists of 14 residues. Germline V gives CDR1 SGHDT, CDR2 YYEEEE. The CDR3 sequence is CASSFTRGTEKLFF. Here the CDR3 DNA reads TGTGCCAGCAGCTTTACCAGGGGAACTGAAAAACTGTTTTTT.

This CDR3 is CASSQVGGSGNTIYF. The CDR3 nucleotides read TGCGCCAGCAGCCAAGTGGGGGGATCTGGAAACACCATATATTTT. V and J are TRBV4-1 and TRBJ1-3; a possible D gene is TRBD1 (5 bases). The V gene lost 1 base and the J gene lost 1 base, with 8 bases spanning the gap. Germline loops: CDR1 MGHRA, CDR2 YSYEKL. The length of the CDR3 is 15 residues.

The CDR3 sequence is CASKERVRTMNTEAFF. The CDR3 nucleotides are TGCGCCAGCAAGGAGAGGGTCCGAACCATGAACACTGAAGCTTTCTTT. The chain uses TRBV5-1 and TRBJ1-1, with D uncertain. The germline CDR1 and CDR2 sequences are SGHRS and YFSETQ. This CDR3 has 16 amino acids. Trimming removed 6 bases at V and 0 bases at J, with 18 bases between.

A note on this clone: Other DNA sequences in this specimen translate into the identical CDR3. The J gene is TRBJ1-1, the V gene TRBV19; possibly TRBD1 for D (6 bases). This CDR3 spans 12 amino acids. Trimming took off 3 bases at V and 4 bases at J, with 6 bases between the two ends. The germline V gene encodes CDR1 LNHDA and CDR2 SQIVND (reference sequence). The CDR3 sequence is CASSIRGTEAFF. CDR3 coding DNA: TGTGCCAGTAGTATCAGGGGCACTGAAGCTTTCTTT. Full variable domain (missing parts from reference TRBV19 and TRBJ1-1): DGGITQSPKYLFRKEGQNVTLSCEQNLNHDAMYWYRQDPGQGLRLIYYSQIVNDFQKGDIAEGYSVSREKKESFPLTVTSAQKNPTAFYLCASSIRGTEAFFGQGTRLTVV.